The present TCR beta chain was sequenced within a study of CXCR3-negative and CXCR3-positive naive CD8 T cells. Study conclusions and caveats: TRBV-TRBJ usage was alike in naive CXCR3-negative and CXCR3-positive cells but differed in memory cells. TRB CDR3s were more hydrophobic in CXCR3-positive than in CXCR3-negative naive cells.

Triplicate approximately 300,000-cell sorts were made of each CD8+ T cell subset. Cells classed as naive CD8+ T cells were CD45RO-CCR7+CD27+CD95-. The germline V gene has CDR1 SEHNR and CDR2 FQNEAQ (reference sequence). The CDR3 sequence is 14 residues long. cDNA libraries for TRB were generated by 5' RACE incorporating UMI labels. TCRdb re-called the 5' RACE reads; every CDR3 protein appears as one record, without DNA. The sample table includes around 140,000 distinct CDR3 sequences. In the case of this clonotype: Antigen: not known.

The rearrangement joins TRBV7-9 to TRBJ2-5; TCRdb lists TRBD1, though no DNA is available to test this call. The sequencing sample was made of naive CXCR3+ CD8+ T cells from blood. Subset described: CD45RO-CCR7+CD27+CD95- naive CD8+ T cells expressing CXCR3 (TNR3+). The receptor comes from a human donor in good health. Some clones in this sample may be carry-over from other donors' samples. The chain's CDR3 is CASSSTGAWETQYF.